The clone carrying this T cell receptor (beta chain) was counted a few times. Template material for TCR beta VDJ and CDR3 profiling consisted of genomic DNA. TCRdb reprocessed the reads with MiXCR, giving one entry per CDR3 protein. Altogether roughly 250,000 distinct CDR3 sequences are present, 82% being singletons, with the ten largest covering 40% to 55%. The entry originates in a study of CD8+CD57+ T cells in acquired aplastic anemia. Selection for sequencing was limited to patients who had shown CD8+CD57+ cell expansion by flow cytometry. The CDR3 runs to 13 residues. The germline gives CDR1 SQVTM, CDR2 ANQGSEA. After removal of 7 bases from V and 7 bases from J, the junction contained 7 bases not matched to a gene.

The genes are TRBV29-1 and TRBJ2-1; 10 nucleotides align to TRBD2. The receptor was isolated from a human donor with aplastic anemia. Sample: sorted CD4+, CD8+, or CD8+CD57+ T cells (not recorded which) from PBMCs. For the CDR3, the DNA is TGCAGCGCAAGAGCGGGGGGGCTTAATGAGCAGTTCTTC. Protein product: CSARAGGLNEQFF.